What follows are 25 T cell receptor beta chains derived from one specimen sequenced in a study of blood T cell repertoires in COVID-19. Clones were sequenced by immunoSEQ multiplex PCR, and TCRdb holds only the in-frame ones, with some missing. The table lists around 100,000 clones, approximately 90% of them singletons. The sequencing sample was made of peripheral blood. These receptor sequences come from a human donor in a cohort sampled during active COVID-19.

V and J are TRBV18 and TRBJ1-1, with D hard to call. Germline CDR1 reads KGHSH; CDR2 reads LQKENI. V was cut by 3 bases and J by 1 base, with 3 bases left in between. The CDR3 loop spans 12 amino acids. CDR3 DNA: TGTGCCAGCTCACCCCGGAACACTGAAGCTTTCTTT. This translates into CASSPRNTEAFF.

V and J are TRBV7-9 and TRBJ1-2; 7 positions agree with TRBD1. The CDR3 contains 13 residues. The V segment lost 7 bases and the J segment 3 bases; nucleotides outside the gene matches: 5. In germline, CDR1 is SEHNR, CDR2 FQNEAQ (reference sequence). The CDR3 nucleotides are TGTGCCAGCAACGGTCAGGGGGACTATGGCTACACCTTC. Amino acid sequence: CASNGQGDYGYTF.

This chain links TRBV7-3 with TRBJ1-1; D not resolved. This CDR3 comprises 14 residues. The V gene lost 6 bases and the J gene lost 4 bases, with 15 bases spanning the gap. Germline V gene lookup returns CDR1 SGHTA and CDR2 FQGTGA. CDR3 protein: CASRPSRGSTEAFF. The CDR3 DNA is TGTGCCAGCAGACCCTCCCGGGGTAGCACTGAAGCTTTCTTT.

The V call is TRBV11-2, the J call TRBJ2-7, with 10 bases matching TRBD2. This CDR3 comprises 16 residues. Trimming at V came to 3 bases and at J to 0 bases, leaving 5 bases not matched to a gene. Germline lookup yields CDR1 SGHAT and CDR2 FQNNGV. CDR3 nucleotide sequence: TGTGCCAGCAGCTTCGGACTAGCGGAGAGCTCCTACGAGCAGTACTTC. Translating gives CASSFGLAESSYEQYF.

This chain joins TRBV7-3 and TRBJ2-7, with D tentatively TRBD2 (7 bases). Trimming removed 4 bases from V and 4 bases from J, with 17 bases in between. The CDR3 extends over 15 amino acids. From germline, CDR1 is SGHTA and CDR2 FQGTGA. CDR3 sequence (DNA): TGTGCCAGCAGCTCAAATCGGGGGGCCGCATACGAGCAGTACTTC. Amino acids: CASSSNRGAAYEQYF.

This chain uses TRBV5-1 with TRBJ2-1, with 8 bases aligning to TRBD1. Per germline, CDR1 SGHRS and CDR2 YFSETQ. The ends lost 1 base at V and 5 bases at J; junction bases unmatched: 2. The CDR3 totals 14 residues. The CDR3 loop is CASSLYRGDNEQFF. The CDR3 bases are TGCGCCAGCAGCTTGTACAGGGGGGACAATGAGCAGTTCTTC.

The chain uses TRBV9 and TRBJ2-7; 8 bases are a match to TRBD2. The germline CDR1 and CDR2 sequences are SGDLS and YYNGEE. The CDR3 consists of 14 residues. Germline trimming cut 0 bases from V and 5 bases from J; bases unmatched to any gene: 4. CDR3 in DNA: TGTGCCAGCAGCGTAGTTGCGGGAGGAAACGAGCAGTACTTC. It encodes CASSVVAGGNEQYF.

The CDR3 nucleotides read TGTGCCATCAGTGAGTCACAGGGGAAAACTGAAGCTTTCTTT. Residues: CAISESQGKTEAFF. V gene TRBV10-3 combines with J gene TRBJ1-1, with 7 bases fitting TRBD1. The junction had 3 bases not matched to a gene; V was cut back by 0 bases and J by 5 bases. The germline V gene has CDR1 ENHRY and CDR2 SYGVKD. This CDR3 has 14 residues.

This clone was found once. The V call is TRBV27, the J call TRBJ1-1, with D perhaps matching TRBD1 (5 bases). V was cut by 3 bases and J by 4 bases, with 9 bases left in between. The CDR3 covers 13 residues. Germline V gene data show CDR1 as MNHEY and CDR2 as SMNVEV (reference sequence). The CDR3 here is CASSFGRATEAFF. The CDR3 nucleotides read TGTGCCAGCAGTTTTGGCAGGGCCACTGAAGCTTTCTTT.

The V and J genes are TRBV4-1 and TRBJ2-1; 7 bases line up with TRBD1. There are 12 residues in the CDR3. CDR1 is MGHRA and CDR2 is YSYEKL in the germline V gene. The V gene end was trimmed by 5 bases and the J gene end by 10 bases; junction bases not matched to a gene: 5. The CDR3 loop reads CASSFSRGEQFF. In DNA form, the CDR3 reads TGCGCCAGCAGCTTTTCCAGGGGGGAGCAGTTCTTC.

The chain links TRBV5-4 to TRBJ2-4, with 7 bases identical to TRBD1. The germline V gene has CDR1 SGHNT and CDR2 YYREEE (reference sequence). The trim removed 4 bases at V and 3 bases at J, leaving 10 bases unmatched. This CDR3 is 16 amino acids long. This chain's CDR3 is CASSVMSGGGKNIQYF. In nucleotides, the CDR3 is TGTGCCAGCAGCGTTATGTCAGGGGGTGGCAAAAACATTCAGTACTTC.

The rearrangement joins TRBV5-6 to TRBJ1-4; 9 positions agree with TRBD1. The V gene end was trimmed by 4 bases and the J gene end by 8 bases; junction bases not matched to a gene: 12. CDR1 is SGHDT and CDR2 is YYEEEE in the germline V gene. The CDR3 has 16 amino acids. CDR3 coding DNA: TGTGCCAGCAGCCCATCCAGAAGACAGGGGGACGAAAAACTGTTTTTT. Its translation is CASSPSRRQGDEKLFF. Complete variable domain (other parts from reference TRBV5-6 and TRBJ1-4): DAGVTQSPTHLIKTRGQQVTLRCSPKSGHDTVSWYQQALGQGPQFIFQYYEEEERQRGNFPDRFSGHQFPNYSSELNVNALLLGDSALYLCASSPSRRQGDEKLFFGSGTQLSVL.

The J gene is TRBJ1-2, the V gene TRBV4-1; weak D call: TRBD1 (6 bases). Germline values: CDR1 MGHRA, CDR2 YSYEKL. Trimming shortened V by 5 bases and J by 6 bases, and 19 bases separated the two germline ends. The CDR3 consists of 15 residues. The CDR3 here is CASSTSGGRFNGYTF. As DNA, the CDR3 is TGCGCCAGCAGCACCAGCGGGGGGCGCTTCAATGGCTACACCTTC.

The CDR3 nucleotides are TGTGCCAGCAGCTCAGAAACAGGGTTGCAATTCTATGGCTACACCTTC. Encoded protein: CASSSETGLQFYGYTF. This chain links TRBV5-4 with TRBJ1-2; TRBD1 is a possible D gene (6 bases). Trimming removed 3 bases from V and 4 bases from J, with 19 bases in between. The CDR3 loop spans 16 amino acids. Germline CDR1 and CDR2: SGHNT and YYREEE (reference sequence).

This sequence joins TRBV5-8 and TRBJ1-2; unclear D gene. CDR3 length: 14 residues. The V gene's germline CDR1 is SGHTS and CDR2 YDEGEE. Trimming shortened V by 1 base and J by 4 bases, and 11 bases separated the two germline ends. The DNA of the CDR3 is TGTGCCAGCAGCTTGTTACCCAGACTCTATGGCTACACCTTC. This encodes CASSLLPRLYGYTF.

The V call is TRBV4-1, the J call TRBJ2-7, with 9 positions matching TRBD2. The ends lost 5 bases at V and 2 bases at J; junction bases unmatched: 4. Looked up from germline, CDR1 is MGHRA and CDR2 is YSYEKL. The CDR3 extends over 14 amino acids. The CDR3 sequence is CASSYLAGAYEQYF. In DNA, the CDR3 is TGCGCCAGCAGCTATTTAGCGGGAGCCTACGAGCAGTACTTC.

The chain employs TRBV13 and TRBJ2-7; 8 positions agree with TRBD1. Per germline, CDR1 PRHDT and CDR2 FYEKMQ (reference sequence). The CDR3 sequence is 15 residues long. Trimming cost V 3 bases and J 4 bases; bases outside gene matches: 8. The CDR3 DNA sequence: TGTGCCAGCAGCTTGGGTGCAGGGGGCGTTTACGAGCAGTACTTC. The encoded protein is CASSLGAGGVYEQYF.

The chain employs TRBV29-1 and TRBJ2-1; D is ambiguous. There are 16 residues in the CDR3. The V gene's germline CDR1 is SQVTM and CDR2 ANQGSEA. V was shortened by 3 bases and J by 5 bases, with 20 bases between the two germline ends. The CDR3 here is CSVDLAPWAKNNEQFF. The CDR3 region has the DNA TGCAGCGTTGATCTCGCCCCGTGGGCCAAAAACAATGAGCAGTTCTTC.

The chain combines TRBV6-5 with TRBJ1-2; 7 positions agree with TRBD1. From germline, CDR1 is MNHEY and CDR2 SVGAGI. The length of the CDR3 is 12 residues. V trimming: 4 bases; J trimming: 5 bases; junction bases outside the gene matches: 1. For the CDR3, the DNA is TGTGCCAGCAGTTTGACAGGGTATGGCTACACCTTC. As protein: CASSLTGYGYTF.

The rearrangement joins TRBV30 to TRBJ1-3; 11 nucleotides match TRBD1. Unmatched junction bases numbered 6, after V lost 0 bases and J lost 8 bases. The CDR3 runs 15 residues. Germline CDR1 reads GTSNPN; CDR2 reads SVGIG (reference sequence). The CDR3 DNA reads as TGTGCCTGGAGTGTACCTGGACAGGGGGCATACACCATATATTTT. Its translation is CAWSVPGQGAYTIYF. The full variable domain, completed using reference TRBV30 and TRBJ1-3, is SQTIHQWPATLVQPVGSPLSLECTVEGTSNPNLYWYRQAAGRGLQLLFYSVGIGQISSEVPQNLSASRPQDRQFILSSKKLLLSDSGFYLCAWSVPGQGAYTIYFGEGSWLTVV.

This clone was seen once. The V and J genes are TRBV28 and TRBJ2-7; 9 bases are a match to TRBD1. Germline-derived CDR1 and CDR2 are MDHEN and SYDVKM. The V gene end was trimmed by 3 bases and the J gene end by 4 bases; junction bases not matched to a gene: 7. CDR3 length: 15 amino acids. The CDR3 nucleotides are TGTGCCAGCAGTTTTAGCAGGACAGGGGAATACGAGCAGTACTTC. Protein product: CASSFSRTGEYEQYF.

For this clone: Sequence at one end of the junction differs from germline and may be a read error. The V gene is TRBV7-7, the J gene TRBJ2-1; 9 nucleotides align to TRBD1. CDR3 length: 15 residues. CDR1 SSHAT and CDR2 FNYEAQ come from the germline V gene (reference sequence). The CDR3 DNA reads as TGTGCTAGCAGCTTAGGGGACAGGGCATACAATGAGCAGTTCTTC. Its protein product is CASSLGDRAYNEQFF.

V gene TRBV5-6 combines with J gene TRBJ2-3; 10 nucleotides agree with TRBD2. The CDR3 spans 16 residues. V was clipped by 4 bases and J by 6 bases; unmatched bases: 11. Germline assignment: CDR1 SGHDT and CDR2 YYEEEE. The CDR3 spells CASSLRSGRAKDTQYF. CDR3 DNA: TGTGCCAGCAGCCTTAGAAGCGGGAGGGCCAAGGATACGCAGTATTTT. The variable domain in full, completed from reference TRBV5-6 and TRBJ2-3, reads DAGVTQSPTHLIKTRGQQVTLRCSPKSGHDTVSWYQQALGQGPQFIFQYYEEEERQRGNFPDRFSGHQFPNYSSELNVNALLLGDSALYLCASSLRSGRAKDTQYFGPGTRLTVL.

J is TRBJ1-2 and V is TRBV9; 10 nucleotides agree with TRBD1. The CDR3 runs 13 residues. V was pared by 4 bases and J by 6 bases, with 3 bases of the junction left unmatched. Germline V lookup: CDR1 SGDLS, CDR2 YYNGEE. CDR3 loop: CASSSGQGDGYTF. Written as DNA, the CDR3 is TGTGCCAGCAGCTCAGGACAGGGGGATGGCTACACCTTC.

The J gene is TRBJ2-3, the V gene TRBV2; 9 bases map to TRBD2. There are 17 residues in the CDR3. Germline V gene data show CDR1 as SNHLY and CDR2 as FYNNEI. V was clipped by 3 bases and J by 1 base; unmatched bases: 8. This CDR3 is CASSDYSLAGRTDTQYF. The CDR3 DNA reads TGTGCCAGCAGTGACTACTCGCTAGCGGGACGCACAGATACGCAGTATTTT.